The present T cell receptor beta chain was sequenced within a study of cytomegalovirus exposure and HLA in healthy donors. Points from the study as a whole: The classifier reportedly diagnosed cytomegalovirus status with high specificity and sensitivity.

Assay used: immunoSEQ multiplex PCR; TCRdb lists only in-frame clones, some missing. The sample carries some 84,000 clones, under 95% recorded once. This CDR3 comprises 15 residues. The junction had 5 bases not matched to a gene; V was cut back by 4 bases and J by 3 bases. CDR1 SGDLS and CDR2 YYNGEE come from the germline V gene. Points on this clone: As yet, its antigen is unknown.

The origin of this receptor is a man between 25 and 39 years old in good health and CMV-seronegative. The sample comprised PBMCs. J is TRBJ2-7 and V is TRBV9; 12 bases line up with TRBD2. DNA for the CDR3: TGTGCCAGCAGCACCAGGACTAGCGGGATCTACGAGCAGTACTTC. Translated: CASSTRTSGIYEQYF.